The rows below give T cell receptor beta chains drawn from one sample of a study of shared clonotypes between healthy human individuals. This table comes from immunoSEQ multiplex PCR, and its TCRdb copy is limited to in-frame clones, with some not included. The table lists more than 400,000 clones, 95% to 97% of them singletons. Sample: naive CD4+ T cells sorted from blood. Receptors originate from a woman in her twenties or thirties in good health. Both conserved end residues are part of each CDR3. A D gene is named only where the DNA matches it firmly. Only some rows state a clone size, as once, few, many or a class for expanded clones.

cdr3_aa: CASSGTGGKVVELFF
cdr3_nt: TGCGCCAGCAGCGGGACCGGCGGGAAAGTTGTGGAGCTGTTTTTT
d_call: -
clone_size: -
j_call: TRBJ2-2
v_call: TRBV5-1

cdr3_aa: CASSPQGPLYEQYF
cdr3_nt: TGTGCCAGCTCACCACAGGGGCCCCTCTACGAGCAGTACTTC
d_call: -
clone_size: -
j_call: TRBJ2-7
v_call: TRBV18

cdr3_aa: CASSLPGQGREKLFF
cdr3_nt: TGTGCCAGCAGTTTACCGGGACAGGGTAGAGAAAAACTGTTTTTT
d_call: TRBD1
clone_size: -
j_call: TRBJ1-4
v_call: TRBV28

cdr3_aa: CASSMQGTNYEQYF
cdr3_nt: TGTGCCAGCAGTATGCAGGGCACAAACTACGAGCAGTACTTC
d_call: -
clone_size: -
j_call: TRBJ2-7
v_call: TRBV5-4

cdr3_aa: CASSLSSGSFNEQFF
cdr3_nt: TGTGCCAGCAGCTTGTCCAGCGGGAGTTTCAATGAGCAGTTCTTC
d_call: TRBD2
clone_size: -
j_call: TRBJ2-1
v_call: TRBV5-4

cdr3_aa: CASSLAGSSGMNNEQFF
cdr3_nt: TGTGCCAGCAGCTTAGCAGGTTCGAGCGGGATGAACAATGAGCAGTTCTTC
d_call: TRBD2
clone_size: -
j_call: TRBJ2-1
v_call: TRBV7-9

cdr3_aa: CASSPGNGNTIYF
cdr3_nt: TGTGCCAGCAGTCCAGGGAATGGAAACACCATATATTTT
d_call: -
clone_size: -
j_call: TRBJ1-3
v_call: TRBV2

cdr3_aa: CASSTGLAGVTYEQYF
cdr3_nt: TGTGCCAGCAGCACCGGACTAGCGGGAGTAACGTACGAGCAGTACTTC
d_call: TRBD2
clone_size: -
j_call: TRBJ2-7
v_call: TRBV11-2

cdr3_aa: CASSLAGTLTDTQYF
cdr3_nt: TGTGCCAGCTCACTAGCGGGCACGTTAACAGATACGCAGTATTTT
d_call: TRBD2
clone_size: -
j_call: TRBJ2-3
v_call: TRBV2

cdr3_aa: CASSLEGGRQPQHF
cdr3_nt: TGCGCCAGCAGCTTGGAAGGGGGTCGTCAGCCCCAGCATTTT
d_call: -
clone_size: -
j_call: TRBJ1-5
v_call: TRBV5-1

cdr3_aa: CASSRESGANVLTF
cdr3_nt: TGTGCCAGCAGTAGGGAATCTGGGGCCAACGTCCTGACTTTC
d_call: -
clone_size: -
j_call: TRBJ2-6
v_call: TRBV11-2

cdr3_aa: CASSFQDLYQETQYF
cdr3_nt: TGTGCCAGCAGTTTTCAAGACTTGTACCAAGAGACCCAGTACTTC
d_call: -
clone_size: -
j_call: TRBJ2-5
v_call: TRBV7-9

cdr3_aa: CASSPPGTHIEAFF
cdr3_nt: TGTGCCAGCAGCCCCCCCGGGACGCATATCGAAGCTTTCTTT
d_call: -
clone_size: -
j_call: TRBJ1-1
v_call: TRBV14

cdr3_aa: CASWKREFTHEQYF
cdr3_nt: TGTGCCAGCTGGAAGCGGGAGTTTACCCACGAGCAGTACTTC
d_call: TRBD2
clone_size: -
j_call: TRBJ2-7
v_call: TRBV27

cdr3_aa: CASGTGTSGKRSYNEQFF
cdr3_nt: TGTGCCAGTGGGACCGGGACTAGCGGGAAACGCTCCTACAATGAGCAGTTCTTC
d_call: TRBD2
clone_size: -
j_call: TRBJ2-1
v_call: TRBV19

cdr3_aa: CASSPLAGAYNEQFF
cdr3_nt: TGTGCCAGCAGCCCCCTAGCGGGGGCCTACAATGAGCAGTTCTTC
d_call: TRBD2
clone_size: once
j_call: TRBJ2-1
v_call: TRBV7-9

cdr3_aa: CASSLAGAKLQETQYF
cdr3_nt: TGCGCCAGCAGCTTGGCAGGGGCGAAACTCCAAGAGACCCAGTACTTC
d_call: -
clone_size: -
j_call: TRBJ2-5
v_call: TRBV5-1

cdr3_aa: CASSEGGAQSSYEQYF
cdr3_nt: TGTGCCAGCAGCGAGGGGGGGGCTCAGAGCTCCTACGAGCAGTACTTC
d_call: -
clone_size: once
j_call: TRBJ2-7
v_call: TRBV9

cdr3_aa: CASSFFGLTGTNQPQHF
cdr3_nt: TGTGCCAGCAGCTTTTTTGGGTTGACAGGGACCAATCAGCCCCAGCATTTT
d_call: TRBD1
clone_size: -
j_call: TRBJ1-5
v_call: TRBV7-9

cdr3_aa: CASSIGRQGSSYEQYF
cdr3_nt: TGTGCCAGTAGTATAGGCCGACAGGGGAGTTCTTACGAGCAGTACTTC
d_call: TRBD1
clone_size: -
j_call: TRBJ2-7
v_call: TRBV19

cdr3_aa: CASSEVTGQGSNQPQHF
cdr3_nt: TGTGCCAGCAGTGAAGTTACCGGACAGGGAAGCAATCAGCCCCAGCATTTT
d_call: TRBD1
clone_size: -
j_call: TRBJ1-5
v_call: TRBV2

cdr3_aa: CASSLTRVGQRQYF
cdr3_nt: TGTGCCAGCAGCTTAACTCGGGTGGGACAGAGGCAGTATTTT
d_call: TRBD1
clone_size: -
j_call: TRBJ2-3
v_call: TRBV7-9

cdr3_aa: CASSWTAINEKLFF
cdr3_nt: TGTGCCAGCAGTTGGACGGCGATTAATGAAAAACTGTTTTTT
d_call: -
clone_size: -
j_call: TRBJ1-4
v_call: TRBV27

cdr3_aa: CSVDSEGRQTQYF
cdr3_nt: TGCAGCGTTGATTCTGAGGGGCGGCAGACCCAGTACTTC
d_call: -
clone_size: -
j_call: TRBJ2-5
v_call: TRBV29-1

cdr3_aa: CASSIALLAGDYNEQFF
cdr3_nt: TGTGCCAGTAGTATAGCCTTACTAGCGGGGGACTACAATGAGCAGTTCTTC
d_call: TRBD2
clone_size: -
j_call: TRBJ2-1
v_call: TRBV19

cdr3_aa: CSVGRGPYNEQFF
cdr3_nt: TGCAGCGTTGGGAGGGGCCCCTACAATGAGCAGTTCTTC
d_call: -
clone_size: -
j_call: TRBJ2-1
v_call: TRBV29-1

cdr3_aa: CASRTGLHYGYTF
cdr3_nt: TGTGCCAGCAGGACAGGGCTCCACTATGGCTACACCTTC
d_call: TRBD1
clone_size: -
j_call: TRBJ1-2
v_call: TRBV5-4

cdr3_aa: CASSRAGIVFQPQHF
cdr3_nt: TGTGCCAGCAGTAGGGCAGGGATCGTCTTTCAGCCCCAGCATTTT
d_call: -
clone_size: -
j_call: TRBJ1-5
v_call: TRBV2

cdr3_aa: CASSLRLASSSYNEQFF
cdr3_nt: TGTGCCAGCAGTTTACGACTAGCGTCGAGCTCCTACAATGAGCAGTTCTTC
d_call: TRBD2
clone_size: -
j_call: TRBJ2-1
v_call: TRBV27

cdr3_aa: CASGSSSYEQYF
cdr3_nt: TGTGCCAGCGGGAGCAGCTCCTACGAGCAGTACTTC
d_call: -
clone_size: -
j_call: TRBJ2-7
v_call: TRBV27

cdr3_aa: CASSPGQAANTEAFF
cdr3_nt: TGCGCCAGCAGCCCCGGACAGGCGGCCAACACTGAAGCTTTCTTT
d_call: TRBD1
clone_size: -
j_call: TRBJ1-1
v_call: TRBV5-1

cdr3_aa: CASRAGGSGANVLTF
cdr3_nt: TGTGCCAGCAGGGCAGGGGGTAGTGGGGCCAACGTCCTGACTTTC
d_call: TRBD1
clone_size: -
j_call: TRBJ2-6
v_call: TRBV6-1

cdr3_aa: CATSSDLSGANVLTF
cdr3_nt: TGTGCCACCAGCTCCGACCTCTCTGGGGCCAACGTCCTGACTTTC
d_call: -
clone_size: -
j_call: TRBJ2-6
v_call: TRBV15

cdr3_aa: CASSPMGQGSYEQYF
cdr3_nt: TGTGCCAGCTCACCAATGGGACAGGGATCTTACGAGCAGTACTTC
d_call: TRBD1
clone_size: -
j_call: TRBJ2-7
v_call: TRBV18

cdr3_aa: CASSTGHVDQETQYF
cdr3_nt: TGTGCCAGCAGTACAGGGCACGTAGATCAGGAGACCCAGTACTTC
d_call: -
clone_size: -
j_call: TRBJ2-5
v_call: TRBV7-9

cdr3_aa: CASSLVLGGDEQYF
cdr3_nt: TGCGCCAGCAGCTTGGTCTTAGGCGGCGACGAGCAGTACTTC
d_call: -
clone_size: once
j_call: TRBJ2-7
v_call: TRBV5-1

cdr3_aa: CASTRTGTYEQYF
cdr3_nt: TGTGCCAGCACCCGGACAGGCACCTACGAGCAGTACTTC
d_call: TRBD1
clone_size: once
j_call: TRBJ2-7
v_call: TRBV27

cdr3_aa: CASSISGTDYGYTF
cdr3_nt: TGTGCCAGTAGTATCTCCGGGACAGACTATGGCTACACCTTC
d_call: TRBD1
clone_size: -
j_call: TRBJ1-2
v_call: TRBV19

cdr3_aa: CASSSQGTGELFF
cdr3_nt: TGTGCCAGCAGCTCTCAGGGCACCGGGGAGCTGTTTTTT
d_call: -
clone_size: -
j_call: TRBJ2-2
v_call: TRBV7-9

cdr3_aa: CASSYSGVGNTIYF
cdr3_nt: TGTGCCAGCAGTTACTCAGGGGTAGGAAACACCATATATTTT
d_call: -
clone_size: -
j_call: TRBJ1-3
v_call: TRBV6-6